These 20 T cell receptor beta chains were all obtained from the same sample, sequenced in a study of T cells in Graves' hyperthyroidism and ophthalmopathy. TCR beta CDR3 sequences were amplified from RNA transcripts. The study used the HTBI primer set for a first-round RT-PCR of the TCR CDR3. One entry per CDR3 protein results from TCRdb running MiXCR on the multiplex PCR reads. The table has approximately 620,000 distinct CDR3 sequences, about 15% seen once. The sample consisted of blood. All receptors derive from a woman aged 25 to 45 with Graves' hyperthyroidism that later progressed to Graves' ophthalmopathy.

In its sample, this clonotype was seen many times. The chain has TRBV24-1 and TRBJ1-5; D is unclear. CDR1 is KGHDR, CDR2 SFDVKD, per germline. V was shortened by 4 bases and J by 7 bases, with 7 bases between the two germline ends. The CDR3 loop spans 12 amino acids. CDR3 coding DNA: TGTGCCACCAGTGACCCAGGACAGCCCCAGCATTTT. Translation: CATSDPGQPQHF.

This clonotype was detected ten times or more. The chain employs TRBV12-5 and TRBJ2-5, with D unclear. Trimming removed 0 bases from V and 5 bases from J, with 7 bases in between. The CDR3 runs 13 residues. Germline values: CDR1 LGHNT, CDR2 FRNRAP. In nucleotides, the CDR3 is TGTGCTAGTGGTTTGGTACCTGGGGAGACCCAGTACTTC. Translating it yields CASGLVPGETQYF.

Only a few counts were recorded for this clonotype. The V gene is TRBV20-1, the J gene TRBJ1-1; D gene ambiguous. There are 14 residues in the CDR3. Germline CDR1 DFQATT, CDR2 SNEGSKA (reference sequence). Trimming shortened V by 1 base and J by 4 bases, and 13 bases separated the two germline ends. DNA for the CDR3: TGCAGTGCTAGAGCCAGACCGCAATCCACTGAAGCTTTCTTT. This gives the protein CSARARPQSTEAFF.

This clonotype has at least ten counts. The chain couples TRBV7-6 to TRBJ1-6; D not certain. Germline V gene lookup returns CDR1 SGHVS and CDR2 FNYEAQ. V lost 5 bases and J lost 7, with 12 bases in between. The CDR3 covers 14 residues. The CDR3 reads CASSHTERNSPLHF. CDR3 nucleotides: TGTGCCAGCAGCCACACAGAGCGGAATTCACCCCTCCACTTT. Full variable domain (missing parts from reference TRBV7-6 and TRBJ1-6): GAGVSQSPRYKVTKRGQDVALRCDPISGHVSLYWYRQALGQGPEFLTYFNYEAQQDKSGLPNDRFSAERPEGSISTLTIQRTEQRDSAMYRCASSHTERNSPLHFGNGTRLTVT.

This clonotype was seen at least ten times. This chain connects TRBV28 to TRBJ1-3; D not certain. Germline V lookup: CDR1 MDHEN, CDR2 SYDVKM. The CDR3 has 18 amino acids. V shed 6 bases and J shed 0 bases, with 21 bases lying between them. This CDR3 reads CASSRTRTGRLSGNTIYF. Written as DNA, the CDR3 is TGTGCCAGCAGCCGGACCAGGACCGGAAGACTCTCTGGAAACACCATATATTTT. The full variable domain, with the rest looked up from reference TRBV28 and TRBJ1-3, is DVKVTQSSRYLVKRTGEKVFLECVQDMDHENMFWYRQDPGLGLRLIYFSYDVKMKEKGDIPEGYSVSREKKERFSLILESASTNQTSMYLCASSRTRTGRLSGNTIYFGEGSWLTVV.

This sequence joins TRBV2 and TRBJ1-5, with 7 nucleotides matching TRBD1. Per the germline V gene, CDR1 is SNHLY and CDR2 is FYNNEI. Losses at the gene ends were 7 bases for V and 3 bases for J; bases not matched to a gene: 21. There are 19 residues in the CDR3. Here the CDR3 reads CASIGLRDRADPFNQPQHF. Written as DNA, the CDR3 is TGTGCCAGCATTGGCCTGCGGGACAGAGCTGACCCTTTCAATCAGCCCCAGCATTTT.

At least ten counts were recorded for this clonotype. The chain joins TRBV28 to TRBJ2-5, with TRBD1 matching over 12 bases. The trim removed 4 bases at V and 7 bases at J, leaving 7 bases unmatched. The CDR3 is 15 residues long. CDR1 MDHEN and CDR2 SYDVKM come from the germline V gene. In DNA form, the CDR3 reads TGTGCCAGCAGTTATGGGACAGGGGGCGGTGGGACCCAGTACTTC. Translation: CASSYGTGGGGTQYF. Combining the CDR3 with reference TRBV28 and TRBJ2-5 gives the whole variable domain DVKVTQSSRYLVKRTGEKVFLECVQDMDHENMFWYRQDPGLGLRLIYFSYDVKMKEKGDIPEGYSVSREKKERFSLILESASTNQTSMYLCASSYGTGGGGTQYFGPGTRLLVL.

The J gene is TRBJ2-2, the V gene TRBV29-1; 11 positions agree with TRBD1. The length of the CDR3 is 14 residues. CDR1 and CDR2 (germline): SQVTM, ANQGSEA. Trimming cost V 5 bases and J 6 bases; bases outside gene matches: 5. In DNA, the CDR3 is TGCAGCGTTATGCCGGGACAGGGGGCCGGGGAGCTGTTTTTT. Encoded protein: CSVMPGQGAGELFF.

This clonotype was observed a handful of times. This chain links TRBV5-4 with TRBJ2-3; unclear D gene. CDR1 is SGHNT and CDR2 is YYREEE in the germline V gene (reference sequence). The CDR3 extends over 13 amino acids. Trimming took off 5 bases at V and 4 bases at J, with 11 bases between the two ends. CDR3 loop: CASSFSDSDTQYF. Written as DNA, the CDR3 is TGTGCCAGCAGTTTCTCCGACTCAGATACGCAGTATTTT.

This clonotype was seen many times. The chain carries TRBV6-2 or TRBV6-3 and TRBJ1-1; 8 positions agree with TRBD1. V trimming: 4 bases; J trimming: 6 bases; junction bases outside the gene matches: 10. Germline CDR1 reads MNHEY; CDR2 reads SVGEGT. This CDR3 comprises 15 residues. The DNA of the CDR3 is TGTGCCAGCAGTTTCCCGACAGGGGATGGTCCTGAAGCTTTCTTT. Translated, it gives CASSFPTGDGPEAFF.

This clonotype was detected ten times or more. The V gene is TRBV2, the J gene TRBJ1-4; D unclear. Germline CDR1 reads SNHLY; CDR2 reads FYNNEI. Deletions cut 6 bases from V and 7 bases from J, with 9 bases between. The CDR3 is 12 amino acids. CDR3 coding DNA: TGTGCCAGCAGCTTTGTGCTTGAAAAACTGTTTTTT. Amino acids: CASSFVLEKLFF.

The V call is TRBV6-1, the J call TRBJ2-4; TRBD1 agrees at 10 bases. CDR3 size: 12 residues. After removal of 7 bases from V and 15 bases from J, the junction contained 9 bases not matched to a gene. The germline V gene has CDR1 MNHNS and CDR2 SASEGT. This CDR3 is CASTPGQGPWYF. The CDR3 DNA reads TGTGCCAGCACCCCGGGACAGGGGCCGTGGTACTTC.

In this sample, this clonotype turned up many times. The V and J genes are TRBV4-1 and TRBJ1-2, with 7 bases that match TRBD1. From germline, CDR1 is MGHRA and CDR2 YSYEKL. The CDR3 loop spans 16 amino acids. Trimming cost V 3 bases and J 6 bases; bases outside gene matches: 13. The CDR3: CASSHSQGLIEDGYTF. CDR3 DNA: TGCGCCAGCAGCCATTCACAGGGGCTGATAGAAGATGGCTACACCTTC.

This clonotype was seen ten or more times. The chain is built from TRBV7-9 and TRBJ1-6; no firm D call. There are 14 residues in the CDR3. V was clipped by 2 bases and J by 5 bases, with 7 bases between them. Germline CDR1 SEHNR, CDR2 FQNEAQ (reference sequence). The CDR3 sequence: CASSLTQNNSPLHF. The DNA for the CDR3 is TGTGCCAGCAGCTTAACTCAGAATAATTCACCCCTCCACTTT.

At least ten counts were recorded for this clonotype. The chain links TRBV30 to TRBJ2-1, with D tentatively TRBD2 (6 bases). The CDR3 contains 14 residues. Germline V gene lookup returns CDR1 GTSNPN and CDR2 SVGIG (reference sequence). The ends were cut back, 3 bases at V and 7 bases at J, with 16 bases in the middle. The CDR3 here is CAWRRREEGNEQFF. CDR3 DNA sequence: TGTGCCTGGAGGAGGCGGGAAGAGGGAAATGAGCAGTTCTTC.

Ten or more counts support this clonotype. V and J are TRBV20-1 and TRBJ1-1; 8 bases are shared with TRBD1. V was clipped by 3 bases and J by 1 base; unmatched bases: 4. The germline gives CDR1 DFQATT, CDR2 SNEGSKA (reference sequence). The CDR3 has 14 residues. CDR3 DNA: TGCAGTGCTAGCTTCGGACAGGGGAACACTGAAGCTTTCTTT. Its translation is CSASFGQGNTEAFF.

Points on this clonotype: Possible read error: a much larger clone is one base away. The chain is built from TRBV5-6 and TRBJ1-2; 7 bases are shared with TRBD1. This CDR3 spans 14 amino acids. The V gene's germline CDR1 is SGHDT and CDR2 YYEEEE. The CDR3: CASSLGQGRDGHTF. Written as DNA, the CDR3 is TGTGCCAGCAGCTTGGGACAGGGAAGAGATGGCCACACCTTC.

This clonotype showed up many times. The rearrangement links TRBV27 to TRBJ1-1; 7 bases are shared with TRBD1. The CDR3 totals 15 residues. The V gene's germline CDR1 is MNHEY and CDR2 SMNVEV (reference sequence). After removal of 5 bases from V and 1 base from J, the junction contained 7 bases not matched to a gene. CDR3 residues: CASSANRGSNTEAFF. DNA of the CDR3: TGTGCCAGCAGTGCCAACAGGGGCTCGAACACTGAAGCTTTCTTT.

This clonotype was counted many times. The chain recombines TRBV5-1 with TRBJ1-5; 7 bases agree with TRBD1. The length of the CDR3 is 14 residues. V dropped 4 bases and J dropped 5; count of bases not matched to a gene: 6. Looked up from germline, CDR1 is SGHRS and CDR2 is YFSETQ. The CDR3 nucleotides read TGCGCCAGCAGCGTCGGGACAGACGATCAGCCCCAGCATTTT. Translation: CASSVGTDDQPQHF.

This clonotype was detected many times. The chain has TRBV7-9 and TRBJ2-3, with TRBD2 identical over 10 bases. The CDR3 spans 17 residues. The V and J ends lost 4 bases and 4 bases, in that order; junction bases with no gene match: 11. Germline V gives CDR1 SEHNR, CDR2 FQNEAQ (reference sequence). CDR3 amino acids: CASSSTLAGVLSDTQYF. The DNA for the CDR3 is TGTGCCAGCAGCTCCACGCTAGCGGGAGTTCTATCAGATACGCAGTATTTT.